This T cell receptor (beta chain) appears in the sequencing data of a study of T-cell reconstitution after alpha-beta-depleted transplantation in children. Trimming took 3 bases from V and 6 from J; bases not matched to a gene: 4. The CDR3 length is 14 residues. The V gene's germline CDR1 is SGHTA and CDR2 FQGNSA. Molecular barcoding with unique molecular identifiers was used for the TCRbeta library. TCRdb re-derived calls from the PCR reads in MiXCR, one entry per CDR3 protein. Here the sample spans about 540,000 distinct CDR3 sequences, roughly 30% being singletons. Here the sequenced sample was PBMCs, taken before TCRalphabeta/CD19-depleted stem cell transplant. The sequence was collected from a boy younger than two with Wiskott-Aldrich syndrome, due to receive a stem cell transplant. The chain couples TRBV7-2 to TRBJ2-1; 8 bases fit TRBD2. CDR3 amino acids: CASSFGTRGNEQFF. The CDR3, as DNA: TGTGCCAGCAGCTTCGGGACTAGGGGCAATGAGCAGTTCTTC. The variable domain in full, completed from reference TRBV7-2 and TRBJ2-1, reads GAGVSQSPSNKVTEKGKDVELRCDPISGHTALYWYRQSLGQGLEFLIYFQGNSAPDKSGLPSDRFSAERTGGSVSTLTIQRTQQEDSAVYLCASSFGTRGNEQFFGPGTRLTVL.